This T cell receptor beta chain was observed in a study of blood T cell repertoires in COVID-19. Sequencing used immunoSEQ multiplex PCR; TCRdb keeps in-frame clones, though not all of them. The table shows roughly 350,000 clones, with about 90% occurring only once. Germline loops: CDR1 LGHDT, CDR2 YNNKEL (reference sequence). The V and J ends lost 4 bases and 2 bases respectively, with 6 bases between them. The CDR3 loop spans 13 amino acids. The rearrangement links TRBV3-1 (or the pseudogene TRBV3-2) to TRBJ1-3; D call uncertain. This TCR was recovered from a woman aged 18-29 years who had recovered from COVID-19. Material for sequencing was peripheral blood. CDR3 nucleotides: TGTGCCAGCAGCCCGGTAGCTGGAAACACCATATATTTT. It is translated as CASSPVAGNTIYF.